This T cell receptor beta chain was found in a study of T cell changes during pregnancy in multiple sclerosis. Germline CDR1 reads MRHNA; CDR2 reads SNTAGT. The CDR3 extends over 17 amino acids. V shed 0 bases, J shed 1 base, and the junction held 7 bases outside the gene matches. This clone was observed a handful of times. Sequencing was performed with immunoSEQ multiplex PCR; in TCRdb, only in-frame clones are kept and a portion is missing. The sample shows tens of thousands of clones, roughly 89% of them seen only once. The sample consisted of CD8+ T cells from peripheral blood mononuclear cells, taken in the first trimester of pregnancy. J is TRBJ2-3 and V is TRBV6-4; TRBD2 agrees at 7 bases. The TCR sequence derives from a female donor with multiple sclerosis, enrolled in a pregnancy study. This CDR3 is CASSDSRESEGTDTQYF. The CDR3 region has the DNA TGTGCCAGCAGTGACTCGCGGGAGAGTGAGGGCACAGATACGCAGTATTTT.